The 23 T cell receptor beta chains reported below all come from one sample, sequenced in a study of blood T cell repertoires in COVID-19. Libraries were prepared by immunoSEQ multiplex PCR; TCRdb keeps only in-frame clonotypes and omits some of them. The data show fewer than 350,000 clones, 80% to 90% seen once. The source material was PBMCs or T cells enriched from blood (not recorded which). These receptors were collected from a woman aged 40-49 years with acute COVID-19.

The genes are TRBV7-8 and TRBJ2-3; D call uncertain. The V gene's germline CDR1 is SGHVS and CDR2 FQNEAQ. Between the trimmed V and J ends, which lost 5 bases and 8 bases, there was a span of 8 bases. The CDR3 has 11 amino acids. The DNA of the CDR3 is TGTGCCAGCAGCCCTCGGGTTACGCAGTATTTT. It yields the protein CASSPRVTQYF.

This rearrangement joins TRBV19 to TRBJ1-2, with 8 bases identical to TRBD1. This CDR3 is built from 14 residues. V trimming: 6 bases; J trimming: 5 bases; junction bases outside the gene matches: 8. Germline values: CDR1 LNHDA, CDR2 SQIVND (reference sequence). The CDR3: CASSQRQGMYGYTF. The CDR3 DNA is TGTGCCAGTAGCCAAAGACAGGGGATGTATGGCTACACCTTC.

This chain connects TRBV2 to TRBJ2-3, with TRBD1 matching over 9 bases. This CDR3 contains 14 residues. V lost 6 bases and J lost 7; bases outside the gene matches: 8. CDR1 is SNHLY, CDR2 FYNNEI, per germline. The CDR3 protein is CASRVPGQGNTQYF. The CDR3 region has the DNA TGTGCCAGCAGAGTCCCGGGACAGGGTAATACGCAGTATTTT. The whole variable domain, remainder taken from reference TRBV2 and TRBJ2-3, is EPEVTQTPSHQVTQMGQEVILRCVPISNHLYFYWYRQILGQKVEFLVSFYNNEISEKSEIFDDQFSVERPDGSNFTLKIRSTKLEDSAMYFCASRVPGQGNTQYFGPGTRLTVL.

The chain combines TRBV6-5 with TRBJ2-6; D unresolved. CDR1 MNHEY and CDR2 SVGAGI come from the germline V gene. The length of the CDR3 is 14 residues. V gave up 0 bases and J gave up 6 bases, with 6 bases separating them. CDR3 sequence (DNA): TGTGCCAGCAGTTACTCGTGGCTGGCCAACGTCCTGACTTTC. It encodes CASSYSWLANVLTF.

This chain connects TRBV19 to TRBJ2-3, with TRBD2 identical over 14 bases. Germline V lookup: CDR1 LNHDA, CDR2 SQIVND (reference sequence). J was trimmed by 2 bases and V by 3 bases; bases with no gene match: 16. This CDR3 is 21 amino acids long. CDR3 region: CASSIRKISGTSGRVTDTQYF. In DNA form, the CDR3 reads TGTGCCAGTAGTATTCGAAAAATATCCGGGACTAGCGGGAGAGTCACAGATACGCAGTATTTT.

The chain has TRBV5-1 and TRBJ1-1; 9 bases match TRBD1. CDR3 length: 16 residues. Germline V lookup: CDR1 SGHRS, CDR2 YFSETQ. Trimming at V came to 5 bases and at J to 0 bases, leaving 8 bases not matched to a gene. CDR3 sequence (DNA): TGCGCCAGCAGATCAGGGACAGGGCTCATGAACACTGAAGCTTTCTTT. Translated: CASRSGTGLMNTEAFF.

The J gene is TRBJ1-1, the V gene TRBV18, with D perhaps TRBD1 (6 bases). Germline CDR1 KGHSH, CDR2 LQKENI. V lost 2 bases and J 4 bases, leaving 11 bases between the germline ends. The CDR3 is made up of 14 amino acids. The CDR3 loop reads CASSPREGGTEAFF. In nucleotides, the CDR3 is TGTGCCAGCTCACCAAGGGAAGGGGGCACTGAAGCTTTCTTT. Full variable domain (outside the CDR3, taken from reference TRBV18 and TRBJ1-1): NAGVMQNPRHLVRRRGQEARLRCSPMKGHSHVYWYRQLPEEGLKFMVYLQKENIIDESGMPKERFSAEFPKEGPSILRIQQVVRGDSAAYFCASSPREGGTEAFFGQGTRLTVV.

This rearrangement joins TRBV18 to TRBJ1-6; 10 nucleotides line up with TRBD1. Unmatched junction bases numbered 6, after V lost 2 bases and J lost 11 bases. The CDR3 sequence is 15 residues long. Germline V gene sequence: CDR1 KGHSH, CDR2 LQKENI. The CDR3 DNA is TGTGCCAGCTCACCAGCTCCCGGGACAGGGGCACCCCTCCACTTT. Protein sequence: CASSPAPGTGAPLHF.

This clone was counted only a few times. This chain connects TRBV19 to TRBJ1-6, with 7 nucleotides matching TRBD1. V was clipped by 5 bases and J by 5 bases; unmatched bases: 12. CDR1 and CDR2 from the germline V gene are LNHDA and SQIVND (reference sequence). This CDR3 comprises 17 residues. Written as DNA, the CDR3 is TGTGCCAGTAGTGCCAGGGGGGAATTAAATGATAATTCACCCCTCCACTTT. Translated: CASSARGELNDNSPLHF.

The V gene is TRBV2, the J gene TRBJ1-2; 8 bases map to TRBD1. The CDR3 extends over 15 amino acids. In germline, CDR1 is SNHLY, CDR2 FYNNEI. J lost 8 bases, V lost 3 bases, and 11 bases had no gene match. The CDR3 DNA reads TGTGCCAGCAGTGAGGCAGACAGGGGTTTTAAGGGCTACACCTTC. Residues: CASSEADRGFKGYTF.

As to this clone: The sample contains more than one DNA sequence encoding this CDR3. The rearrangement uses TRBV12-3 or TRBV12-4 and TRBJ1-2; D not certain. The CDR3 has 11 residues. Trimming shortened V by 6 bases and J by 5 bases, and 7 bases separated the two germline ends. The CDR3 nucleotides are TGTGCCAGCAGCCGAGGGTATGGCTACACCTTC. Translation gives CASSRGYGYTF.

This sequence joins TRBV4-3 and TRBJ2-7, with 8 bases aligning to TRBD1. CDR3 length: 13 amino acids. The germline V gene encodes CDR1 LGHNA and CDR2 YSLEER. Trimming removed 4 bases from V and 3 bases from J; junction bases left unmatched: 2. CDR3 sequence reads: CASSLDRGYEQYF. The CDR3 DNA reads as TGCGCCAGCAGCCTAGACAGGGGCTACGAGCAGTACTTC.

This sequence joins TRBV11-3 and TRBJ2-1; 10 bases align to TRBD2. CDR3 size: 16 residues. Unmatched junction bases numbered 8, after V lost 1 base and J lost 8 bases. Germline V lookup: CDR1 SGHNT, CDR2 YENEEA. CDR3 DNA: TGTGCCAGCAGCTTAGGTCTAGCGGGAGCAAGCGATGAGCAGTTCTTC. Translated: CASSLGLAGASDEQFF.

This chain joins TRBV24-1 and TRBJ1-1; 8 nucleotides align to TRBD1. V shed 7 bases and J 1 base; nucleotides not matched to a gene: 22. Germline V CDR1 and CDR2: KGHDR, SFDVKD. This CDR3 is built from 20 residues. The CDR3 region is CATRHSSPGQVLFRNTEAFF. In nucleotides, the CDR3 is TGTGCCACCAGACACTCCTCACCGGGACAGGTTTTATTCCGGAACACTGAAGCTTTCTTT.

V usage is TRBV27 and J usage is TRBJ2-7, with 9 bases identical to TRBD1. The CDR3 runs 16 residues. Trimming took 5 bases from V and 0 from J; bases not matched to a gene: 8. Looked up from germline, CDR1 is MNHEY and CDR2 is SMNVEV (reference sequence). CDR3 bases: TGTGCCAGCAGTGCCCCCGGGACAGGGAGCTCCTACGAGCAGTACTTC. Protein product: CASSAPGTGSSYEQYF.

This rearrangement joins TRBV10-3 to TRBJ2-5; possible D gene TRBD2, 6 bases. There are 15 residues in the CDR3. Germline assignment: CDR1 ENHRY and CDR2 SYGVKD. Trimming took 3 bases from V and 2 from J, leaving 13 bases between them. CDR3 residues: CAISDRAGRQETQYF. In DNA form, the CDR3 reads TGTGCCATCAGTGACCGCGCGGGGCGTCAAGAGACCCAGTACTTC.

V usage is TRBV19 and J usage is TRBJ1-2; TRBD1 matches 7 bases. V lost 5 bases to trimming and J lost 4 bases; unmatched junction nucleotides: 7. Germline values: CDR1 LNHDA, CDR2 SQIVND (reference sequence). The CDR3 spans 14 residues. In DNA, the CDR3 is TGTGCCAGTAGTCGGGACAGAAAACCCTATGGCTACACCTTC. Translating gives CASSRDRKPYGYTF.

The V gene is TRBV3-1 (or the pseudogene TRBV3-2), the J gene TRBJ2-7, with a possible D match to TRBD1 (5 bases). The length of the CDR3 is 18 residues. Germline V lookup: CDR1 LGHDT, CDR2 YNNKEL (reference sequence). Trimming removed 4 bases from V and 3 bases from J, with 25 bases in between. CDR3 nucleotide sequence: TGTGCCAGCAGCCCGATGAGACAGAAATTCTCACTTTTCTACGAGCAGTACTTC. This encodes CASSPMRQKFSLFYEQYF.

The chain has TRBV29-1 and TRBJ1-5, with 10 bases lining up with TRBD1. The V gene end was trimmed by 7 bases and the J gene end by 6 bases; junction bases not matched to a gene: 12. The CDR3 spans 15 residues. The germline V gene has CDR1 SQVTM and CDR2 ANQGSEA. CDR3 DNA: TGCAGCGCCATAGCAGGGACAGGGGTAAGTCAGCCCCAGCATTTT. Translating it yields CSAIAGTGVSQPQHF.

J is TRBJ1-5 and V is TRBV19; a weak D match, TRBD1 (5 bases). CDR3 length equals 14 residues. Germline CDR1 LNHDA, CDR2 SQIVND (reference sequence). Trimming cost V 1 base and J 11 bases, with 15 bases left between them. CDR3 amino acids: CASSIAGSLSAQHF. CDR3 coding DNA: TGTGCCAGTAGTATAGCAGGGTCCCTCTCAGCCCAGCATTTT.

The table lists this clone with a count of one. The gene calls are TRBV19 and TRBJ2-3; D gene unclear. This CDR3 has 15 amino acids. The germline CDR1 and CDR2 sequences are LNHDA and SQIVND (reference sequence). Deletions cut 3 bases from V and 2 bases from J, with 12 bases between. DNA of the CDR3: TGTGCCAGTAGTATTCGTTTTGGCCTCACAGATACGCAGTATTTT. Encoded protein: CASSIRFGLTDTQYF.

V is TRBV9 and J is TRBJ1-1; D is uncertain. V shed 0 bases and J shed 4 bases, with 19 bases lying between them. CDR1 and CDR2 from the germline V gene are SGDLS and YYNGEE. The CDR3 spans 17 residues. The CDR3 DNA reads TGTGCCAGCAGCGTAGCTCCCGGAGGTATAGTAGGCACTGAAGCTTTCTTT. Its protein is CASSVAPGGIVGTEAFF.

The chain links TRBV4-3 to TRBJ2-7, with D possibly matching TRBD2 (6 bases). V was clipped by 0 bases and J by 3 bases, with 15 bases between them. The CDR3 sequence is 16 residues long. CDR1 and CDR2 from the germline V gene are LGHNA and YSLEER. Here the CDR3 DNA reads TGCGCCAGCAGCCAAGAGGGCGGGGAAAGCAACTACGAGCAGTACTTC. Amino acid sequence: CASSQEGGESNYEQYF.